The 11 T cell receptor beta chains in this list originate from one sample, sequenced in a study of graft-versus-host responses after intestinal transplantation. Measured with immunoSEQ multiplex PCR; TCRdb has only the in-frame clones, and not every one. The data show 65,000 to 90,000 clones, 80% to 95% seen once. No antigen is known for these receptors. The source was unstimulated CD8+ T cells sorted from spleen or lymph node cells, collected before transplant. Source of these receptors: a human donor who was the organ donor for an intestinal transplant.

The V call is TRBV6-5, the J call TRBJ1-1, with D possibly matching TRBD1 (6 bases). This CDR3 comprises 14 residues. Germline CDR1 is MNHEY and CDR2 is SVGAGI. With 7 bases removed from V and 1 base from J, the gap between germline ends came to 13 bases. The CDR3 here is CASTNGGRNTEAFF. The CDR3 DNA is TGTGCCAGCACCAACGGGGGGCGGAACACTGAAGCTTTCTTT.

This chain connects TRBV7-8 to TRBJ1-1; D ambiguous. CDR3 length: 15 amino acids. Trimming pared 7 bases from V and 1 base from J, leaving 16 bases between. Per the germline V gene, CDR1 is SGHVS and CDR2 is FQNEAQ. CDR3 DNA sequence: TGTGCCAGCACCCCCCACGTAGGGAAGAACACTGAAGCTTTCTTT. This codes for CASTPHVGKNTEAFF.

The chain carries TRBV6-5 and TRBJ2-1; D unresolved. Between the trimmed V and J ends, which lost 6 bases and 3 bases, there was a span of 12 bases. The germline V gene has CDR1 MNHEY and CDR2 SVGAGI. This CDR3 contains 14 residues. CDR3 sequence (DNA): TGTGCCAGCAGCCCCTCAGGTCTCTACAATGAGCAGTTCTTC. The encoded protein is CASSPSGLYNEQFF.

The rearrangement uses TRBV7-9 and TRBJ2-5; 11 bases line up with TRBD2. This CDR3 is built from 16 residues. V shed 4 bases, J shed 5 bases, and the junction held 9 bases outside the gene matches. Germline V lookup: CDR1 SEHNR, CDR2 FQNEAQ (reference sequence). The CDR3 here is CASSSGTSGGKETQYF. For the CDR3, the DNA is TGTGCCAGCAGCTCAGGGACTAGCGGAGGGAAGGAGACCCAGTACTTC.

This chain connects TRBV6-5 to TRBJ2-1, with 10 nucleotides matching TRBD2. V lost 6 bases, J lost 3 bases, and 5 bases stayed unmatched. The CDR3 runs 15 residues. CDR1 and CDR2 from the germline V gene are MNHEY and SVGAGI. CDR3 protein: CASSSGLAVYNEQFF. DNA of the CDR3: TGTGCCAGCAGCTCCGGACTAGCGGTCTACAATGAGCAGTTCTTC.

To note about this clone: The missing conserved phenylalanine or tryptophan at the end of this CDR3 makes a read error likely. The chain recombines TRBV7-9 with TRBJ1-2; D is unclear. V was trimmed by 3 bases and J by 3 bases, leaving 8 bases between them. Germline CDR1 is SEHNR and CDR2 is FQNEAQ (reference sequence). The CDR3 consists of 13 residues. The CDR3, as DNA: TGTGCCAGCAGCTTCGAGGCCCACTATGGCTACACCTCC. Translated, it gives CASSFEAHYGYTS.

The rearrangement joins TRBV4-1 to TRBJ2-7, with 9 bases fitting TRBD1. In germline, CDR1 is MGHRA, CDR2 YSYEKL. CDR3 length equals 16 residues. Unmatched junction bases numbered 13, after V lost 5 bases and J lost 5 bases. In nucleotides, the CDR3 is TGCGCCAGCAGCTACTCCTCCGGGACAGGGTTCAACGAGCAGTACTTC. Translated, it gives CASSYSSGTGFNEQYF.

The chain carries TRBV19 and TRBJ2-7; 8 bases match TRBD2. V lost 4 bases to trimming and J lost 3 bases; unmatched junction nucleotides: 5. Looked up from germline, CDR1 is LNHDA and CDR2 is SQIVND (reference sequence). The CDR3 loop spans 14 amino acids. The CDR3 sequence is CASSTFGGGYEQYF. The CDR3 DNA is TGTGCCAGTAGTACTTTCGGGGGGGGCTACGAGCAGTACTTC.

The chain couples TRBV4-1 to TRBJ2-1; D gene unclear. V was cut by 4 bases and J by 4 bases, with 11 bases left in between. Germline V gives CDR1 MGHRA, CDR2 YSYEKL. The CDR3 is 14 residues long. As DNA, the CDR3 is TGCGCCAGCAGCCGCGGAGTTTCATACAATGAGCAGTTCTTC. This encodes CASSRGVSYNEQFF.

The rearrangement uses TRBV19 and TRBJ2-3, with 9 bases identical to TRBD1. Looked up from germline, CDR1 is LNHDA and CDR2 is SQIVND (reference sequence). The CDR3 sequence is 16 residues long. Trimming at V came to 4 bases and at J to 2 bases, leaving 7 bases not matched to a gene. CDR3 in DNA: TGTGCCAGTAGTACCCCACAGGGGGCCTTCACAGATACGCAGTATTTT. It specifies CASSTPQGAFTDTQYF.

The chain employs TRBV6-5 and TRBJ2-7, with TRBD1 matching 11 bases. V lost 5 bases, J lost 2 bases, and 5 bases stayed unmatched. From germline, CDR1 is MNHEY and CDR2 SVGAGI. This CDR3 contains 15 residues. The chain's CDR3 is CASSARDRGTYEQYF. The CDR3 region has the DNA TGTGCCAGCAGTGCCCGGGACAGGGGGACCTACGAGCAGTACTTC.